The source of this T cell receptor beta chain is a study of CD4 T cells in relation to SARS-CoV-2 and coronaviruses. Study information: TCR beta CDR3s were sequenced after 10-day antigen culture of PBMCs. Convalescent donors were aged about 20 to 72, with median around 40 years.

In germline, CDR1 is SGHTA, CDR2 FQGTGA. V lost 5 bases and J lost 4; bases outside the gene matches: 6. The CDR3 length is 15 residues. 90,000 to 100,000 naive or memory CD4+ cells were cultured with CEF peptides for approximately eleven days. Survey-level TCR-beta sequencing used DNA from CEF-cultured naive and memory CD4+ T cells. Measured with immunoSEQ multiplex PCR; TCRdb has only the in-frame clones, and not every one. This repertoire shows 35,000 to 45,000 clones, about 80% found once; its top ten account for more than 6%. About this clone: Its antigen is not known.

Sequencing was done on a sample of naive CD4+ T cells from PBMCs, cultured in vitro. Subset defined: naive CD4+ T cells isolated by negative enrichment. The sequence derives from an adult with COVID-19. The V gene is TRBV7-3, the J gene TRBJ1-1; 11 bases are a match to TRBD1. The CDR3 sequence is CASSLGQGAVTEAFF. The CDR3, as DNA: TGTGCCAGCAGCCTCGGACAGGGGGCGGTCACTGAAGCTTTCTTT. Based on the CDR3 plus reference TRBV7-3 and TRBJ1-1, the full variable domain is GAGVSQTPSNKVTEKGKYVELRCDPISGHTALYWYRQSLGQGPEFLIYFQGTGAADDSGLPNDRFFAVRPEGSVSTLKIQRTERGDSAVYLCASSLGQGAVTEAFFGQGTRLTVV.